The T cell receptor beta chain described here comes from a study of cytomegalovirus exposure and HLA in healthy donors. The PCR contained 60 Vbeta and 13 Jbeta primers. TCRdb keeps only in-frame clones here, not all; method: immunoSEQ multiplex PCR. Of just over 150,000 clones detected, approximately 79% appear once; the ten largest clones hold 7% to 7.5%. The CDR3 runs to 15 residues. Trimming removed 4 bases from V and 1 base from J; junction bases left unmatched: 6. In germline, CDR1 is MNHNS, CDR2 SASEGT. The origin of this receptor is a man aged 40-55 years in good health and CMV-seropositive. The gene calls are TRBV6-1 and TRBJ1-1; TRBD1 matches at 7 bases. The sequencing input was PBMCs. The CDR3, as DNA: TGTGCCAGCAGTGGGCCGGGACAGCCGAACACTGAAGCTTTCTTT. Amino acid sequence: CASSGPGQPNTEAFF.